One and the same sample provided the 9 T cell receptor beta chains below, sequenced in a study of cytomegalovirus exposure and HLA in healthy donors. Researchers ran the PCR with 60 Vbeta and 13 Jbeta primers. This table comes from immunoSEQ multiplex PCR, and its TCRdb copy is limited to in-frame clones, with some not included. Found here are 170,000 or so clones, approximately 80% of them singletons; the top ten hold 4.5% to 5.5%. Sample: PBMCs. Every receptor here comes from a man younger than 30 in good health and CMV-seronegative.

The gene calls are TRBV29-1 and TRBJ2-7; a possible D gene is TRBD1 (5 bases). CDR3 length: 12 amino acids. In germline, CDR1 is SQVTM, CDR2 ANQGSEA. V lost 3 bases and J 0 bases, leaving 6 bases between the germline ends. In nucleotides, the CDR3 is TGCAGCGTTGATGACAGCTCCTACGAGCAGTACTTC. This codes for CSVDDSSYEQYF.

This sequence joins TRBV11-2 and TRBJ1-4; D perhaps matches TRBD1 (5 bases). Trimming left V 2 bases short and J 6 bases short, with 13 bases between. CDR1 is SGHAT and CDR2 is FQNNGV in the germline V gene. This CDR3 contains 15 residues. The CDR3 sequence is CASSLQGGWDEKLFF. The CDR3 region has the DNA TGTGCCAGCAGCTTACAGGGAGGTTGGGATGAAAAACTGTTTTTT. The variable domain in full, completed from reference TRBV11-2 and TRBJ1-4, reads EAGVAQSPRYKIIEKRQSVAFWCNPISGHATLYWYQQILGQGPKLLIQFQNNGVVDDSQLPKDRFSAERLKGVDSTLKIQPAKLEDSAVYLCASSLQGGWDEKLFFGSGTQLSVL.

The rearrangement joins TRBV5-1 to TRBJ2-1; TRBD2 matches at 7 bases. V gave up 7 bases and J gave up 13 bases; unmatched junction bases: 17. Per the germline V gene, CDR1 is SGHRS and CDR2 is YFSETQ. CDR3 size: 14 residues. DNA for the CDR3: TGCGCCAGCCGCCCGGAGGGCGGGAGTTATTCTCAGTTCTTC. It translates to CASRPEGGSYSQFF.

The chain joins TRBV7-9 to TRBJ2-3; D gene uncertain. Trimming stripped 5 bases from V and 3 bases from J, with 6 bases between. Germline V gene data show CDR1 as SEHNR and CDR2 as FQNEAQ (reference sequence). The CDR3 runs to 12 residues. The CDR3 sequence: CASSGRTDTQYF. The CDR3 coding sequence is TGTGCCAGCAGCGGCAGGACAGATACGCAGTATTTT.

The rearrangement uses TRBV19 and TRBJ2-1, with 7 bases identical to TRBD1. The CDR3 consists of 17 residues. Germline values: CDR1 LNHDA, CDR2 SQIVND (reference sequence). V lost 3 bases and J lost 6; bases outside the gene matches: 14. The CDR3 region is CASSIQSRDSYFNEQFF. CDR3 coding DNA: TGTGCCAGTAGTATCCAAAGCCGGGACAGTTACTTCAATGAGCAGTTCTTC.

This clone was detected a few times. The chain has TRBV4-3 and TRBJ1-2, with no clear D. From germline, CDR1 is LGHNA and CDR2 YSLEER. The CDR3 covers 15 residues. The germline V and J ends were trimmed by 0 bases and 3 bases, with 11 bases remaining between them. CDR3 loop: CASSQDYAGDYGYTF. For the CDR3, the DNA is TGCGCCAGCAGCCAAGATTACGCAGGTGACTATGGCTACACCTTC.

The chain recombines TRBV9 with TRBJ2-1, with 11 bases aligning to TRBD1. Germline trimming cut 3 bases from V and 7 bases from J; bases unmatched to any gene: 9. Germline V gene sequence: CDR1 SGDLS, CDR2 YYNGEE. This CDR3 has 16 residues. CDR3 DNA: TGTGCCAGCAGCGCGCCCCGGGACAGGGGGGGAAATGAGCAGTTCTTC. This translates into CASSAPRDRGGNEQFF.

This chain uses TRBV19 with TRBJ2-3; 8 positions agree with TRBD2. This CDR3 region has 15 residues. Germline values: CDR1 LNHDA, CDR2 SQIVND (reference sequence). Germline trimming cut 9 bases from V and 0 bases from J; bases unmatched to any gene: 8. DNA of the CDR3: TGTGCCAGCCGGGAGGGCCTTCCTAGCACAGATACGCAGTATTTT. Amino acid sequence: CASREGLPSTDTQYF.

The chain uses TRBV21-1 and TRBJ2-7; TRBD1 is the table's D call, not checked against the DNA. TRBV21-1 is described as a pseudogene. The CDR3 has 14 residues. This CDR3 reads CASSRLGTGYEQYF. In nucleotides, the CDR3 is TGTGCCAGCAGCAGACTAGGGACAGGGTACGAGCAGTACTTC.